In its sample, the clone carrying this T cell receptor beta chain was seen a few times. Antigen: not known. The source of the sample is a study of cytomegalovirus exposure and HLA in healthy donors. The study's findings and limits: As confirmed in vitro, a few CMV-associated chains were specific for CMV antigens. The productive fraction for most TCR beta V segments was about 90% or about 30% in an earlier analysis. A later analysis reportedly identified an Asian-associated ancestry cluster as carrying fewer N-insertions than the roughly 720-donor mean.

The primer mix had 60 Vbeta and 13 Jbeta primers. Sequencing used immunoSEQ multiplex PCR; TCRdb keeps in-frame clones, though not all of them. The repertoire holds 62,000 or so clones, 83% seen once, with 4.3% in the top ten. The CDR3 consists of 13 residues. Germline CDR1 is SGHNT and CDR2 is YYREEE (reference sequence). V was pared by 4 bases and J by 8 bases, with 12 bases between. This rearrangement joins TRBV5-4 to TRBJ1-4; TRBD1 might be the D (5 bases). This receptor was obtained from a man aged 25-45 years in good health and CMV-seronegative. The material sequenced was PBMCs. The CDR3 here is CASSPGLGEKLFF. The CDR3 DNA is TGTGCCAGCAGCCCGGGACTCGGGGAAAAACTGTTTTTT.